The source of this TCR beta chain is a study of T cells in narcolepsy. Whole-study context: Patients with NT1 or NT2 and healthy control donors were enrolled.

Study outcomes and limitations: Autoreactive clone sequences were missing from some blood memory CD4+ repertoires. Reportedly, autoreactive clonotypes were serially detected in patients' blood but not controls'. Same-patient CSF and blood CD4+ T cell clonotypes included HCRT-specific and TRIB2-specific autoreactive ones.

Details on this clone: Its antigen is still unknown.

The CDR3 runs to 15 residues. The V and J ends lost 5 bases and 0 bases, in that order; junction bases with no gene match: 6. Germline CDR1 reads LNHDA; CDR2 reads SQIVND (reference sequence). The data were produced by immunoSEQ multiplex PCR, yet TCRdb's version contains in-frame clones alone and is incomplete. The sample holds 25,000 to 35,000 clones, 70% to 80% seen once. The clonotype comes from a human donor in good health. This chain links TRBV19 with TRBJ1-1; 7 bases line up with TRBD1. The sample consisted of memory (CD45RA-) CD4+ T cells from blood. In DNA, the CDR3 is TGTGCCAGTAGTCCATTAGACAGGGTGAACACTGAAGCTTTCTTT. Translating it yields CASSPLDRVNTEAFF.